One and the same sample provided the 4 T cell receptor beta chains below, sequenced in a study of a mutant IDH1 vaccine in newly diagnosed glioma. No antigen is known for these receptors. Time point specified: week 23, last vaccination. Each dose delivered 300 ug of mutant IDH1 20-mer peptide subcutaneously with imiquimod. The repertoire was sequenced with immunoSEQ multiplex PCR; TCRdb's copy has only in-frame clones and lacks some. The table includes 58,000 or so clones, about 89% detected once. The input for sequencing was PBMCs, taken from a glioma patient whose treatment included an IDH1 peptide vaccine. These receptor sequences come from a man aged 35-49 years with glioma.

The chain couples TRBV7-3 to TRBJ2-2; D remains ambiguous. The CDR3 sequence is 14 residues long. CDR1 is SGHTA and CDR2 is FQGTGA in the germline V gene. V was clipped by 2 bases and J by 6 bases, with 10 bases between them. The CDR3 nucleotides are TGTGCCAGCAGCTTAGGTCCCAGTTCCGGGGAGCTGTTTTTT. This sequence encodes CASSLGPSSGELFF.

In its sample, this clone was seen a few times. A read error may produce the germline difference seen at one junction end. The genes are TRBV6-1 and TRBJ1-5; D is perhaps TRBD1 (6 bases). In germline, CDR1 is MNHNS, CDR2 SASEGT. There are 12 residues in the CDR3. The CDR3 protein is CASREGGQPQHF. CDR3 bases: TGTGCCAGCAGAGAAGGGGGGCAGCCCCAGCATTTT.

The chain carries TRBV15 and TRBJ2-7; TRBD2 agrees at 10 bases. Losses at the gene ends were 5 bases for V and 4 bases for J; bases not matched to a gene: 5. The V gene's germline CDR1 is LNHNV and CDR2 YYDKDF (reference sequence). The CDR3 is 14 residues long. The CDR3 nucleotides read TGTGCCACCAGCGCTGGGGGACTAGCGTACGAGCAGTACTTC. Protein: CATSAGGLAYEQYF.

J is TRBJ2-4 and V is TRBV19; D may be TRBD2 (5 bases). The CDR3 loop spans 15 amino acids. The V gene's germline CDR1 is LNHDA and CDR2 SQIVND (reference sequence). Trimming removed 6 bases from V and 0 bases from J, with 12 bases in between. In DNA form, the CDR3 reads TGTGCCAGTAGATTAGGAGCGGCAGCCAAAAACATTCAGTACTTC. Its protein product is CASRLGAAAKNIQYF.